The rows below give T cell receptor beta chains drawn from one sample of a study of shared clonotypes between healthy human individuals. Generated by immunoSEQ multiplex PCR, the TCRdb table keeps only in-frame clones and is missing some. Among roughly 1,600,000 clones listed, approximately 98.5% were seen once. The sample taken for sequencing was naive CD4+ T cells sorted from blood. These receptors originate from a young man in good health. Each CDR3 is given with its conserved first and last residue. D genes are given only for firm matches.

v_call: TRBV28; d_call: TRBD1; cdr3_aa: CASIAGQGSYGYTF
v_call: TRBV7-7; d_call: .; cdr3_aa: CASSLVEGVETQYF
v_call: TRBV10-1; d_call: .; cdr3_aa: CASSMKMNTEAFF
v_call: TRBV7-6; d_call: .; cdr3_aa: CASSLVANNEQFF
v_call: TRBV7-9; d_call: TRBD1; cdr3_aa: CASTSDRGSADTQYF
v_call: TRBV5-6; d_call: TRBD2; cdr3_aa: CASSFRTSGRSNEQFF
v_call: TRBV2; d_call: TRBD1; cdr3_aa: CASSQQGRSAGELFF
v_call: TRBV5-1; d_call: .; cdr3_aa: CASSLSDSRGETQYF
v_call: TRBV18; d_call: TRBD2; cdr3_aa: CASQSGSRAGELFF
v_call: TRBV19; d_call: .; cdr3_aa: CASRGLVLSGANVLTF
v_call: TRBV30; d_call: .; cdr3_aa: CAWSSRADTQYF
v_call: TRBV21-1; d_call: .; cdr3_aa: CASSSVARQETQYF
v_call: TRBV7-2; d_call: .; cdr3_aa: CASSLQVKAFF
v_call: TRBV18; d_call: TRBD2; cdr3_aa: CASSPSGLAGVTGGTDTQYF
v_call: TRBV6-5; d_call: .; cdr3_aa: CASSYSPSAVYEQYF
v_call: TRBV5-1; d_call: .; cdr3_aa: CASSLGGSSYNEQFF
v_call: TRBV14; d_call: TRBD1; cdr3_aa: CASSLGQGFNQPQHF
v_call: TRBV18; d_call: .; cdr3_aa: CASSGGAPYNEQFF
v_call: TRBV6-5; d_call: .; cdr3_aa: CASSLSPGGLFF
v_call: TRBV11-2; d_call: .; cdr3_aa: CASSSGTAGAQYF
v_call: TRBV15; d_call: .; cdr3_aa: CATREGSRGREKLFF
v_call: TRBV18; d_call: .; cdr3_aa: CASSPGGVGNQPQHF
v_call: TRBV2; d_call: TRBD2; cdr3_aa: CASSQSGTSEEFF
v_call: TRBV10-3; d_call: .; cdr3_aa: CAISVNGGTYEQYF
v_call: TRBV29-1; d_call: .; cdr3_aa: CSVRVRPDTQYF
v_call: TRBV9; d_call: .; cdr3_aa: CASSVVGGRGNEQFF
v_call: TRBV7-8; d_call: .; cdr3_aa: CASSLARGVSGANVLTF
v_call: TRBV10-3; d_call: .; cdr3_aa: CAISALAGNQETQYF
v_call: TRBV5-1; d_call: .; cdr3_aa: CASSPSVGRAYGYTF
v_call: TRBV7-6; d_call: TRBD1; cdr3_aa: CASSLTRTGGTGELFF
v_call: TRBV9; d_call: .; cdr3_aa: CASSVIVTDLMNTEAFF
v_call: TRBV7-2; d_call: TRBD2; cdr3_aa: CASSKGTRGTDTQYF
v_call: TRBV28; d_call: .; cdr3_aa: CASSLPPHHEGDEKLFF
v_call: TRBV7-8; d_call: .; cdr3_aa: CASSLDSQETQYF
v_call: TRBV15; d_call: TRBD2; cdr3_aa: CATSRDKRGTGELFF
v_call: TRBV6-5; d_call: .; cdr3_aa: CASSYSIADDQPQHF
v_call: TRBV11-1; d_call: TRBD1; cdr3_aa: CASSFDRDHYGYTF
v_call: TRBV4-1; d_call: .; cdr3_aa: CASSQDRGTEAFF
v_call: TRBV2; d_call: TRBD2; cdr3_aa: CASKGGTRNTGELFF
v_call: TRBV11-3; d_call: TRBD1; cdr3_aa: CASSYLGTGNNEQFF
v_call: TRBV5-1; d_call: .; cdr3_aa: CASRYLEGHSQETQYF